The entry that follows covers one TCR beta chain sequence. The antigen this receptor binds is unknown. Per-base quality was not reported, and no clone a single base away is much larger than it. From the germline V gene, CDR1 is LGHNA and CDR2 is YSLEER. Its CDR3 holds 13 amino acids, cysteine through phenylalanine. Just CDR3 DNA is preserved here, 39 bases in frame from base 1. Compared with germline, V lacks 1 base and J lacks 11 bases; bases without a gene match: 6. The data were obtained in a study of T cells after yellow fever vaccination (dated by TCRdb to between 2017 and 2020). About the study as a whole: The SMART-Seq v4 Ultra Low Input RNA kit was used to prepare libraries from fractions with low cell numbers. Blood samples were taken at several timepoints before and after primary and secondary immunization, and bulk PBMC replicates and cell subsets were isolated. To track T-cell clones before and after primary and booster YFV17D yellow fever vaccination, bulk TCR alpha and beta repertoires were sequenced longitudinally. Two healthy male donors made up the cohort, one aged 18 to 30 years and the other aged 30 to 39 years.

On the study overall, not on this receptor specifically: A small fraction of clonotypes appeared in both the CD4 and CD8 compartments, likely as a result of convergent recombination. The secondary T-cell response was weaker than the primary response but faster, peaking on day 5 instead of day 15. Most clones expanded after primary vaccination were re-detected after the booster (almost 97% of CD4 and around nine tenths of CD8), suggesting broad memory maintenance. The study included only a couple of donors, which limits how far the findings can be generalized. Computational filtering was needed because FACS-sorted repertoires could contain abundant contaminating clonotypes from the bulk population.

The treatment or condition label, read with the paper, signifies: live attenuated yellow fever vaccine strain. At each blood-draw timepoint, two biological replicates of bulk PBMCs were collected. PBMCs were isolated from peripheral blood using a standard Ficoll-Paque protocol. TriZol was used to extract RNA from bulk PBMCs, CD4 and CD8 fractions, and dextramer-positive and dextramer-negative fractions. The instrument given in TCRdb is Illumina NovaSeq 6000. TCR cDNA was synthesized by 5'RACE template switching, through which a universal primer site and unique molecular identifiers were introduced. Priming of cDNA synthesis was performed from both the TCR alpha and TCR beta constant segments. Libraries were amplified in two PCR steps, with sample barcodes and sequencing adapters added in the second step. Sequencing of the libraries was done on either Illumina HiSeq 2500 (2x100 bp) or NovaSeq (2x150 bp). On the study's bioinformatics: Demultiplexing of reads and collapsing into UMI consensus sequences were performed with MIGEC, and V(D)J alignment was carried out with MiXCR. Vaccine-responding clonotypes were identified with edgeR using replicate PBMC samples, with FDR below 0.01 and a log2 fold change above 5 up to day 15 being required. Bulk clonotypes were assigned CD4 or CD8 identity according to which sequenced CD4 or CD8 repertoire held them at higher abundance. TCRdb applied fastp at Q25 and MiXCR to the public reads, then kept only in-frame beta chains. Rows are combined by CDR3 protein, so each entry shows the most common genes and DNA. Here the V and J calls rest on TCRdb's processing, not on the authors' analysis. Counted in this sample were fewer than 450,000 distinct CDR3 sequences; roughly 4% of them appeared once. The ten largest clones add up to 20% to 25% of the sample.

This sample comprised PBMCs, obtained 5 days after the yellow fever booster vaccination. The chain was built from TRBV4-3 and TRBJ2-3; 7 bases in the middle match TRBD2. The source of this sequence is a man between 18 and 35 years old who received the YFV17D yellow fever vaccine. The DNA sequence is TGCGCCAGCAGCCAAGTGGGGGGGAGAGAGCAGTATTTT. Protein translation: CASSQVGGREQYF.